The present entry profiles one T cell receptor (beta chain) with its context. This clonotype was seen only a few times. No antigen is known for it. Base-call qualities are not available, and no considerably larger clone is one nucleotide away. The data are from a study of Graves' ophthalmopathy and Graves' hyperthyroidism (dated by TCRdb to 2016 to 2018). Broadly, across the study: Peripheral blood was collected before any treatment was given, at the time of initial diagnosis. The study used signatures of the TCR beta repertoire to tell Graves' ophthalmopathy apart from Graves' hyperthyroidism and to predict which patients would progress to ophthalmopathy. In total, around 140 blood samples were TCR-sequenced: 40 to 45 ophthalmopathy, under 85 hyperthyroidism and some 17 hyperthyroidism-to-ophthalmopathy patients. To explore V-J signatures distinguishing ophthalmopathy from hyperthyroidism, a discovery set of under 110 patients (about 41 ophthalmopathy, about 57 stable hyperthyroidism) was enrolled. For independent validation, a separate cohort was made up of approximately 18 hyperthyroidism patients plus 17 patients who later progressed from hyperthyroidism to ophthalmopathy. T-cell repertoires of thyroid tissue and blood were compared in six or seven hyperthyroidism patients. Following sample collection, hyperthyroidism patients were given methimazole at a starting dose of 30 mg daily, and ophthalmopathy patients were given high-dose intravenous methylprednisolone. The 100 discovery patients were randomly divided into training and test sets at a 7:3 ratio.

V is pared back by 5 bases and J by 7 bases, with 14 bases lying between the germline termini. There are 13 amino acids in the CDR3, from cysteine to phenylalanine inclusive. Only the CDR3 portion is preserved as DNA: 39 bases, with reading frame beginning at the first base. The germline V gene provides CDR1 MNHNS and CDR2 SASEGT. What the authors observed across the whole study: Sample size was not predetermined statistically, and investigators were not blinded to group allocation. In cross-validation, the 13-signature model distinguished ophthalmopathy from stable hyperthyroidism with approximately 85% sensitivity and about 84% specificity, and in the test set the corresponding values were roughly 80% and 76%. In validation, the model predicted ophthalmopathy progression with about 70% sensitivity and roughly 72% specificity; some 13 predicted patients were CT-confirmed with GO in a median of about 6.1 months. Most expanded thyroid clonotypes with a frequency above 0.001 also appeared in blood, which suggests that blood repertoires may reflect the immune response in the thyroid.

For repertoire sequencing, the TCR beta CDR3 regions were amplified from RNA transcripts. A first-round RT-PCR used HTBI primers with the Qiagen OneStep RT-PCR kit, followed by a second-round multiplex PCR, size selection and purification. The libraries underwent paired-end sequencing with 100 bp reads on an Illumina HiSeq2000. On the study's bioinformatics: SOAPnuke was used for read processing, and reads with adapters, uncalled bases, a mean Phred below 15, or no exact constant-primer or identifier match were discarded. High-quality paired reads were merged with COPE v1.2.5. Clonotypes were defined as unique nucleotide sequences and were aligned to IMGT TRB V, D and J references using MiTCR v1.1. Analysis was restricted to V-J combinations with a frequency above 0.0001, which covered roughly 99% of repertoires. A TCR clonal expansion and chaos score per V-J combination was defined as the ratio of F50 clonal expansion to chaos observed in the TCRdist matrix. Features were reduced by Welch's t-statistics and random forest to approximately 13 V-J combinations, which fed a naive Bayes classifier. The Morisita-Horn index was used to measure how similar the thyroid and blood repertoires were. The public sequencing data were trimmed at Q25 with fastp and processed into clonotypes with MiXCR by TCRdb, which kept only in-frame beta chains. Rows matching on CDR3 protein sequence are summarized as one entry with the most common DNA and genes. TCRdb, rather than the study authors, made the V and J calls. The sample includes about 150,000 distinct CDR3 sequences, with 30% to 45% observed a single time. 5.8% of the sample is taken by the ten largest.

Patients with ophthalmopathy had moderately to severely active disease, with a Clinical Activity Score of 3 or more, a NOSPECS grade of 4 or more, and a disease duration of less than 3 months. Patients with other autoimmune diseases, uncontrolled infections, pregnancy or lactation were excluded. Clinical symptoms, serum thyroxine, TRAb, thyroid ultrasound and orbital computed tomography formed the basis of the diagnosis. Using Ficoll-Paque density gradient centrifugation, PBMCs were isolated from about 9.4 ml of fresh peripheral blood. Trizol reagent was used to extract the total RNA, and its quality was then checked on an Agilent 2100 Bioanalyzer.

The clonotype comes from a woman in her 40s with Graves' ophthalmopathy. Donor details come from another sample of the same person, matched by shared clones. Material for sequencing was peripheral blood. The chain is made from TRBV6-1 and TRBJ2-5; the D gene is not confidently resolved. The DNA reads TGTGCCAGCAGTACGGACCAAGGGCGGACCCAGTACTTC. Its translation is CASSTDQGRTQYF.